This T cell receptor beta chain was captured by sequencing in a study of shared clonotypes between healthy human individuals. Nashville, Tennessee was home to all donors, each a Caucasian adult. Both subsets, CD45RA+ naive and CD45RA-negative memory, were split from the CD4+ cells. This clone has a single count. What it binds is not known. The length of the CDR3 is 18 residues. V lost 1 base and J 4 bases, leaving 19 bases between the germline ends. Original processing methods: Junction-only immunoSEQ sequences carried no quality scores, so filtering differed. TCRdb keeps only in-frame clones here, not all; method: immunoSEQ multiplex PCR. That table furnishes V, J and clone size, whereas the DNA furnished D and trimming. The sample lists over 700,000 clones; roughly 72% were seen once. General study results and limits: Sample collection involved blood only; tissue repertoires are likely different.

The sequenced sample was memory CD4+ T cells sorted from blood. Subset defined: CD45RA-negative fraction. The J gene is TRBJ2-2, the V gene TRBV23-1; D is ambiguous. TRBV23-1 carries the ORF label, with uncertain function. The TCR sequence derives from a woman under 40 in good health. CDR3 loop: CASSQWVSYRRGTGELFF. The CDR3 DNA is TGCGCCAGCAGTCAATGGGTTAGCTACCGAAGAGGCACCGGGGAGCTGTTTTTT.